Below are 32 T cell receptor beta chains sequenced from a single sample in a study of blood T cells in healthy people across ages. PCR was performed a second time for about 6 to 11 cycles using a sample-barcoded 5' primer and a J-beta primer mix. TCRdb re-derived calls from the 5' RACE reads in MiXCR, one entry per CDR3 protein. The sample includes about 2 million distinct CDR3 sequences, less than 50% seen only once; the top ten take 2.1%. Sequenced material: blood. The receptors stem from a woman aged 40 to 50 in good health.

This clonotype has only a few counts. The V and J genes are TRBV6-2 or TRBV6-3 and TRBJ2-5; D is unclear. V lost 5 bases, J lost 7 bases, and 20 bases lay in between. The CDR3 consists of 15 residues. Germline values: CDR1 MNHEY, CDR2 SVGEGT. The CDR3 region is CASSPGRSPRGTQYF. The CDR3 DNA is TGTGCCAGCAGTCCGGGCAGGTCCCCTAGAGGGACCCAGTACTTC.

The rearrangement uses TRBV29-1 and TRBJ2-3; no clear D gene. Germline V gene lookup returns CDR1 SQVTM and CDR2 ANQGSEA. Trimming left V 4 bases short and J 5 bases short, with 10 bases between. CDR3 length equals 12 residues. CDR3 sequence (DNA): TGCAGCGTTGGGGTTATCGTAGATACGCAGTATTTT. This translates into CSVGVIVDTQYF.

With respect to this clonotype: This may come from a read error, since a much larger clone is one base off. The chain employs TRBV24-1 and TRBJ2-4; TRBD1 aligns across 10 bases. The DNA end is more similar to TRBJ2-5, so the J call may be wrong. Germline V gene lookup returns CDR1 KGHDR and CDR2 SFDVKD. CDR3 length: 15 residues. The CDR3, as DNA: TGTGCCACCAGTGATTCGGGACAGGGGAGAGAGACCCAGTACTTC. Protein product: CATSDSGQGRETQYF.

This clonotype has a handful of counts. The rearrangement joins TRBV2 to TRBJ2-1; 12 bases are a match to TRBD2. Germline CDR1 and CDR2: SNHLY and FYNNEI. The CDR3 runs to 17 residues. J lost 3 bases, V lost 2 bases, and 5 bases had no gene match. The CDR3 DNA follows: TGTGCCAGCAGTGAAAGGCTAGCGGGGGGGTACTACAATGAGCAGTTCTTC. It codes for CASSERLAGGYYNEQFF.

This clonotype was seen a single time. The chain has TRBV27 and TRBJ1-2, with 10 bases fitting TRBD1. V gave up 4 bases and J gave up 7 bases; unmatched junction bases: 9. This CDR3 contains 15 residues. The germline CDR1 and CDR2 sequences are MNHEY and SMNVEV (reference sequence). CDR3 in DNA: TGTGCCAGCAGTTCCTCTGGACAGGGGGGAATTGGCTACACCTTC. This translates into CASSSSGQGGIGYTF.

A single count supports this clonotype. The V gene is TRBV4-2, the J gene TRBJ1-6; perhaps TRBD1 as D (5 bases). Germline V gene lookup returns CDR1 LGHNA and CDR2 YNFKEQ. V shed 0 bases and J shed 8 bases, with 11 bases lying between them. This CDR3 has 15 residues. The CDR3 loop is CASSQEGTVDSPLHF. CDR3 bases: TGTGCCAGCAGCCAAGAGGGGACGGTCGATTCACCCCTCCACTTT.

This sequence joins TRBV6-1 and TRBJ2-3; 8 bases match TRBD1. Trimming cost V 2 bases and J 5 bases; bases outside gene matches: 12. The CDR3 runs 17 residues. From germline, CDR1 is MNHNS and CDR2 SASEGT. In nucleotides, the CDR3 is TGTGCCAGCAGTGAATTCCACCAGGGGGCTATTGGAGATACGCAGTATTTT. Its translation is CASSEFHQGAIGDTQYF.

In DNA, the CDR3 is TGTGCCAGCAGCCAACGGGCAGGGGGCGCGAACACCGGGGAGCTGTTTTTT. Translated, it gives CASSQRAGGANTGELFF. This chain connects TRBV4-2 to TRBJ2-2; 8 bases are shared with TRBD1. After removal of 2 bases from V and 0 bases from J, the junction contained 5 bases not matched to a gene. Germline values: CDR1 LGHNA, CDR2 YNFKEQ. The CDR3 runs 17 residues.

CDR3 bases: TGTGCCAGCAGTTCTCGGATATCGGACCGAACCTACGAGCAGTACTTC. Translating gives CASSSRISDRTYEQYF. The rearrangement joins TRBV12-3 or TRBV12-4 to TRBJ2-7; D gene unclear. This CDR3 region has 16 residues. V was trimmed by 4 bases and J by 2 bases, leaving 18 bases between them.

In its sample, this clonotype was seen a few times. The rearrangement joins TRBV7-2 to TRBJ2-2; D is ambiguous. From germline, CDR1 is SGHTA and CDR2 FQGNSA. The CDR3 has 11 amino acids. Trimming removed 5 bases from V and 7 bases from J, with 5 bases in between. CDR3 amino acids: CASSPYGELFF. The CDR3 coding sequence is TGTGCCAGCAGCCCGTACGGGGAGCTGTTTTTT.

The CDR3 sequence: CASRPDRLRANEKLFF. The CDR3 DNA reads as TGTGCCAGCAGGCCTGACAGGCTTCGGGCTAATGAAAAACTGTTTTTT. This chain links TRBV6-6 with TRBJ1-4; D perhaps matches TRBD1 (6 bases). CDR3 size: 16 residues. V was pared by 6 bases and J by 3 bases, with 17 bases between. The germline gives CDR1 MNHNY, CDR2 SVGAGI (reference sequence).

This clonotype occurred a few times. The chain links TRBV2 to TRBJ2-1, with a tentative D call TRBD2 (5 bases). Trimming removed 6 bases at V and 7 bases at J, with 19 bases between. This CDR3 has 15 residues. The germline V gene has CDR1 SNHLY and CDR2 FYNNEI. The CDR3 DNA sequence: TGTGCCAGCAGCGAATCGTCCCGTATAGCGAATGAGCAGTTCTTC. It is translated as CASSESSRIANEQFF.

In this sample, this clonotype turned up a few times. The rearrangement links TRBV5-1 to TRBJ2-3; D is ambiguous. V was shortened by 1 base and J by 4 bases, with 10 bases between the two germline ends. The germline CDR1 and CDR2 sequences are SGHRS and YFSETQ. This CDR3 region has 14 residues. The CDR3 DNA reads TGCGCCAGCAGCTTGTCGGATGTGCCAGATACGCAGTATTTT. Amino acid sequence: CASSLSDVPDTQYF.

The V gene is TRBV15, the J gene TRBJ1-3, with TRBD1 matching over 8 bases. With 3 bases clipped from V and 0 bases from J, the junction kept 1 base outside the gene matches. Germline lookup yields CDR1 LNHNV and CDR2 YYDKDF (reference sequence). The length of the CDR3 is 15 residues. The CDR3 is CATSRGQVSGNTIYF. For the CDR3, the DNA is TGTGCCACCAGCAGGGGACAGGTCTCTGGAAACACCATATATTTT.

Only one count was recorded for this clonotype. This rearrangement joins TRBV15 to TRBJ1-2; TRBD1 agrees at 8 bases. The CDR3 spans 17 residues. The V segment lost 5 bases and the J segment 2 bases; nucleotides outside the gene matches: 13. CDR1 and CDR2 from the germline V gene are LNHNV and YYDKDF (reference sequence). DNA for the CDR3: TGTGCCACCAGCTCAAACGTACGGACAGGGAAGAACTATGGCTACACCTTC. Protein product: CATSSNVRTGKNYGYTF.

This clonotype appeared a few times. The rearrangement links TRBV4-1 to TRBJ2-5; weak D call: TRBD1 (6 bases). The CDR3 contains 14 residues. V shed 2 bases and J shed 2 bases, with 9 bases lying between them. Germline CDR1 is MGHRA and CDR2 is YSYEKL. The CDR3 nucleotides read TGCGCCAGCAGCCAAATGGACAGACAAGAGACCCAGTACTTC. Its protein product is CASSQMDRQETQYF.

The rearrangement links TRBV24-1 to TRBJ2-5, with 10 bases identical to TRBD2. V dropped 0 bases and J dropped 1; count of bases not matched to a gene: 1. CDR3 size: 16 residues. Germline lookup yields CDR1 KGHDR and CDR2 SFDVKD. CDR3 sequence reads: CATSDLASGGQETQYF. The CDR3 DNA sequence: TGTGCCACCAGTGATTTGGCTAGCGGGGGCCAAGAGACCCAGTACTTC.

This clonotype has more than one count but fewer than ten. The chain joins TRBV10-3 to TRBJ1-2; TRBD1 might be the D (6 bases). V gave up 5 bases and J gave up 3 bases, with 19 bases separating them. The CDR3 spans 16 residues. Germline CDR1 is ENHRY and CDR2 is SYGVKD. The CDR3 nucleotides are TGTGCCATCAGTTCCACACAGGGAGGGAAGGACTATGGCTACACCTTC. Translating it yields CAISSTQGGKDYGYTF.

The chain employs TRBV6-6 and TRBJ2-5; the match to TRBD2 covers 13 bases. Germline lookup yields CDR1 MNHNY and CDR2 SVGAGI (reference sequence). The CDR3 consists of 15 residues. Unmatched junction bases numbered 12, after V lost 6 bases and J lost 11 bases. The CDR3, as DNA: TGTGCCAGCAGCCGACTAGCGGGGGGTGGCAATGAGCAGTACTTC. Its protein is CASSRLAGGGNEQYF.

This clonotype was found a few times. The chain carries TRBV24-1 and TRBJ2-1; D may be TRBD1 (5 bases). The V end was cut by 4 bases, the J end by 0 bases, with 12 bases between. From germline, CDR1 is KGHDR and CDR2 SFDVKD. The CDR3 length is 16 residues. This CDR3 is CATSDPTGSSYNEQFF. As DNA, the CDR3 is TGTGCCACCAGTGACCCAACAGGCAGCTCCTACAATGAGCAGTTCTTC.

There are a few counts of this clonotype. The chain links TRBV10-3 to TRBJ2-1; 10 nucleotides align to TRBD2. The CDR3 consists of 17 residues. Looked up from germline, CDR1 is ENHRY and CDR2 is SYGVKD. V lost 4 bases and J lost 2; bases outside the gene matches: 8. CDR3 sequence reads: CAISVRLAGDPYNEQFF. Written as DNA, the CDR3 is TGTGCCATCAGTGTTCGGCTAGCGGGGGACCCCTACAATGAGCAGTTCTTC.

This clonotype occurred many times. The rearrangement links TRBV5-1 to TRBJ1-4; possible D gene TRBD1, 6 bases. Germline CDR1 is SGHRS and CDR2 is YFSETQ. Trimming left V 3 bases short and J 0 bases short, with 12 bases between. The CDR3 has 16 amino acids. In DNA form, the CDR3 reads TGCGCCAGCAGCTATTCGGGGGCTGCAACTAATGAAAAACTGTTTTTT. Translating gives CASSYSGAATNEKLFF.

This sequence joins TRBV24-1 and TRBJ2-3; no reliable D call. The CDR3 runs 13 residues. Germline V gives CDR1 KGHDR, CDR2 SFDVKD. V dropped 11 bases and J dropped 4 bases, with 15 bases sitting between them. CDR3 in amino acids: CAIGSRRADTQYF. The CDR3 DNA reads TGTGCCATCGGCTCTCGACGCGCAGATACGCAGTATTTT.

This clonotype was observed a handful of times. At one of its ends the junction is not consistent with the germline gene, which may arise from a read error. This chain joins TRBV7-8 and TRBJ2-3, with 10 bases that match TRBD2. The CDR3 runs to 15 residues. Germline V gene sequence: CDR1 SGHVS, CDR2 FQNEAQ. The DNA for the CDR3 is TGTGCCAGCAGCATAGCGGGGGGTCCCACAGATACGCAGTATTTT. Protein product: CASSIAGGPTDTQYF.

The V and J genes are TRBV29-1 and TRBJ2-2; no clear D gene. This CDR3 is 13 amino acids long. The V end was cut by 7 bases, the J end by 0 bases, with 9 bases between. The V gene's germline CDR1 is SQVTM and CDR2 ANQGSEA. The CDR3 spells CSAARTNTGELFF. For the CDR3, the DNA is TGCAGCGCAGCAAGGACGAACACCGGGGAGCTGTTTTTT.

V gene TRBV29-1 combines with J gene TRBJ2-5; 13 bases are a match to TRBD2. Germline lookup yields CDR1 SQVTM and CDR2 ANQGSEA. The CDR3 covers 17 residues. V lost 6 bases to trimming and J lost 1 base; unmatched junction nucleotides: 11. The CDR3 region is CSVRGTSGETSQETQYF. DNA of the CDR3: TGCAGCGTGAGAGGGACTAGCGGGGAGACGAGCCAAGAGACCCAGTACTTC.

V usage is TRBV2 and J usage is TRBJ2-5, with 7 bases aligning to TRBD2. The CDR3 runs to 15 residues. Losses at the gene ends were 2 bases for V and 2 bases for J; bases not matched to a gene: 5. The germline CDR1 and CDR2 sequences are SNHLY and FYNNEI. CDR3 DNA: TGTGCCAGCAGTGAACTAGCGGCCAATCAAGAGACCCAGTACTTC. This translates into CASSELAANQETQYF. Variable domain in full (rest from reference TRBV2 and TRBJ2-5): EPEVTQTPSHQVTQMGQEVILRCVPISNHLYFYWYRQILGQKVEFLVSFYNNEISEKSEIFDDQFSVERPDGSNFTLKIRSTKLEDSAMYFCASSELAANQETQYFGPGTRLLVL.

V gene TRBV27 combines with J gene TRBJ1-4, with 9 bases matching TRBD1. The CDR3 totals 14 residues. Germline CDR1 is MNHEY and CDR2 is SMNVEV (reference sequence). The junction had 10 bases not matched to a gene; V was cut back by 7 bases and J by 10 bases. The CDR3 coding sequence is TGTGCCAGCAAGAAGTGGGACAGGGACGGAAAACTGTTTTTT. Translating it yields CASKKWDRDGKLFF.

In this sample, this clonotype turned up a few times. J is TRBJ2-1 and V is TRBV29-1, with D possibly TRBD2 on 6 matching bases. Germline CDR1 and CDR2: SQVTM and ANQGSEA. The V gene lost 4 bases and the J gene lost 2 bases, with 12 bases spanning the gap. CDR3 length: 14 amino acids. CDR3 coding DNA: TGCAGCGTTGTGGATCCGGGGGCCTACAATGAGCAGTTCTTC. As protein: CSVVDPGAYNEQFF.

The chain joins TRBV6-9 to TRBJ2-3, with a tentative D call TRBD2 (5 bases). Germline assignment: CDR1 MNHGY and CDR2 SVAAGI. There are 20 residues in the CDR3. V was trimmed by 6 bases and J by 0 bases, leaving 28 bases between them. In DNA, the CDR3 is TGTGCCAGCAGCCTCCCAAGCGGTACCAAACCCCTCTCTAGCACAGATACGCAGTATTTT. It is translated as CASSLPSGTKPLSSTDTQYF.

The chain recombines TRBV7-3 with TRBJ2-1; perhaps TRBD1 as D (6 bases). The CDR3 has 17 amino acids. V lost 5 bases to trimming and J lost 6 bases, with 23 bases between them. CDR1 and CDR2 from the germline V gene are SGHTA and FQGTGA. DNA of the CDR3: TGTGCCAGCAGCCTTAACCCCCCGGGACATCCAATCAATGAGCAGTTCTTC. As protein: CASSLNPPGHPINEQFF.

This clonotype was found a few times. CDR3 sequence: CASSYSFIGGPADTQYF. DNA for the CDR3: TGTGCCAGCAGTTACTCATTTATCGGCGGCCCCGCAGATACGCAGTATTTT. This chain links TRBV6-2 or TRBV6-3 with TRBJ2-3; D uncertain. CDR3 length: 17 amino acids. Germline V gene data show CDR1 as MNHEY and CDR2 as SVGEGT. V lost 0 bases and J lost 4, with 17 bases in between.